This T cell receptor beta chain was obtained from a study of cytomegalovirus exposure and HLA in healthy donors. General study points: Apparent HLA restriction characterized most CMV-associated TCR beta chains in a later analysis. No immune exposure information besides CMV serostatus was available. Some highly shared sequence variants likely arose as a pipeline artifact.

Germline V gene data show CDR1 as SGDLS and CDR2 as YYNGEE. The V gene lost 2 bases and the J gene lost 6 bases, with 9 bases spanning the gap. CDR3 length equals 13 residues. The study ran its PCR with 60 Vbeta and 13 Jbeta primers. Some clones are missing from TCRdb's copy, which holds only in-frame ones; the method was immunoSEQ multiplex PCR. The table lists about 170,000 clones, approximately 75% of them singletons. To note about this clone: Its antigen is not identified.

The sequenced sample was PBMCs. V and J are TRBV9 and TRBJ2-1, with D tentatively TRBD1 (5 bases). The source is a girl aged 10 to 17 in good health and CMV-seronegative. The CDR3 DNA sequence: TGTGCCAGCAGCGTCAGGGTTAGCAATGAGCAGTTCTTC. Translating it yields CASSVRVSNEQFF.